This T cell receptor beta chain was obtained from a study of lung T cells in sarcoidosis with Löfgren's syndrome. Overall study findings and caveats: TRBV2 was the preferred pairing partner of TRAV12-1, with similar CDR3s. Shared TRAV12-1 and TRBV2 CDR3 motifs across Löfgren's syndrome patients reportedly suggested public CD4+ TCRs. Sarcoidosis antigen recognition was only suggested, antigen unidentified. TRAV12-1 and TRBV2 were reportedly most expanded in Löfgren's patients.

V lost 1 base and J lost 2; bases outside the gene matches: 17. The CDR3 runs to 20 residues. Per germline, CDR1 MGHRA and CDR2 YSYEKL. This clonotype was detected ten times or more. No antigen is known for it. Each CDR3 protein gets one entry after TCRdb re-called the reads with MiXCR. The repertoire includes about 19,000 distinct CDR3 sequences, around 20% of them detected once, and more than 0.7% sits in the top ten. Sequences were obtained from CD4+ T cells from bronchoalveolar lavage. The receptor comes from a human donor with sarcoidosis (Löfgren's syndrome or another form), or a control subject (not recorded which). The rearrangement joins TRBV4-1 to TRBJ2-5; TRBD2 aligns across 9 bases. CDR3 DNA: TGCGCCAGCAGCCAAGTTGCTCGGATTAGCGGGAGCGGAGGGCAAGAGACCCAGTACTTC. This codes for CASSQVARISGSGGQETQYF.